The 22 T cell receptor beta chains below come from one sample, sequenced in a study of cytomegalovirus exposure and HLA in healthy donors. Only in-frame clones appear in the TCRdb table, and some are missing; sequencing was by immunoSEQ multiplex PCR. The sample records a few hundred thousand clones, roughly 89% being singletons. Sequenced input: PBMCs. The source is a woman younger than 30 in good health and CMV-seronegative.

This clone was counted between two and nine times. The chain links TRBV4-2 to TRBJ1-2; D gene uncertain. With 0 bases removed from V and 7 bases from J, the gap between germline ends came to 6 bases. CDR1 LGHNA and CDR2 YNFKEQ come from the germline V gene. This CDR3 comprises 12 residues. The CDR3 spells CASSQDGVGYTF. Written as DNA, the CDR3 is TGTGCCAGCAGCCAAGACGGGGTTGGCTACACCTTC.

The chain employs TRBV18 and TRBJ2-1, with 8 bases aligning to TRBD1. The germline V gene has CDR1 KGHSH and CDR2 LQKENI. V shed 3 bases and J 3 bases; nucleotides not matched to a gene: 7. The CDR3 is 16 residues long. CDR3 loop: CASSPPGGPIYNEQFF. In nucleotides, the CDR3 is TGTGCCAGCTCACCGCCAGGGGGCCCAATCTACAATGAGCAGTTCTTC. Using reference TRBV18 and TRBJ2-1 for the parts outside the CDR3, the full variable domain is NAGVMQNPRHLVRRRGQEARLRCSPMKGHSHVYWYRQLPEEGLKFMVYLQKENIIDESGMPKERFSAEFPKEGPSILRIQQVVRGDSAAYFCASSPPGGPIYNEQFFGPGTRLTVL.

This rearrangement joins TRBV6-6 to TRBJ2-7; 7 bases fit TRBD1. The length of the CDR3 is 13 residues. CDR1 is MNHNY and CDR2 is SVGAGI in the germline V gene (reference sequence). J was trimmed by 4 bases and V by 5 bases; bases with no gene match: 5. CDR3 amino acids: CASSPRGWYEQYV. The CDR3 DNA reads as TGTGCCAGCAGTCCCAGGGGGTGGTACGAGCAGTACGTC.

The V call is TRBV7-9, the J call TRBJ1-1; no clear D. Germline CDR1 is SEHNR and CDR2 is FQNEAQ (reference sequence). V was cut by 1 base and J by 3 bases, with 9 bases left in between. This CDR3 region has 14 residues. CDR3 loop: CASSLGGHYTEAFF. The DNA of the CDR3 is TGTGCCAGCAGCTTAGGAGGTCATTACACTGAAGCTTTCTTT.

This clone was seen a few times. The V and J genes are TRBV4-3 and TRBJ1-6, with 10 bases matching TRBD1. V lost 4 bases to trimming and J lost 10 bases; unmatched junction nucleotides: 7. Per the germline V gene, CDR1 is LGHNA and CDR2 is YSLEER. This CDR3 has 15 amino acids. This chain's CDR3 is CASSPGTGVESPLHF. The CDR3 DNA is TGCGCCAGCAGCCCAGGGACAGGGGTAGAGTCACCCCTCCACTTT.

This clone was picked up one time. The chain has TRBV19 and TRBJ1-6; D not certain. Germline CDR1 LNHDA, CDR2 SQIVND (reference sequence). There are 18 residues in the CDR3. V was clipped by 3 bases and J by 0 bases, with 15 bases between them. The CDR3 is CASSMRVGDRSYNSPLHF. Here the CDR3 DNA reads TGTGCCAGTAGTATGCGGGTCGGGGATCGCTCCTATAATTCACCCCTCCACTTT.

The rearrangement uses TRBV28 and TRBJ1-6, with D possibly matching TRBD1 (6 bases). The CDR3 sequence is 14 residues long. V was pared by 8 bases and J by 5 bases, with 13 bases between. The V gene's germline CDR1 is MDHEN and CDR2 SYDVKM. The CDR3 region is CASLPGQHNSPLHF. In nucleotides, the CDR3 is TGTGCCAGCCTTCCGGGACAACATAATTCACCCCTCCACTTT.

The CDR3 is CASSQGLATNEKLFF. CDR3 nucleotide sequence: TGCGCCAGCAGCCAAGGTTTAGCAACTAATGAAAAACTGTTTTTT. This sequence joins TRBV4-1 and TRBJ1-4, with D uncertain. Germline CDR1 and CDR2: MGHRA and YSYEKL. V lost 1 base and J lost 0, with 6 bases in between. The CDR3 extends over 15 amino acids.

In the case of this clone: At the DNA level, this CDR3 is encoded by other sequences in the same sample as well. The CDR3 region is CASSLGLAGGPVPYEQYV. The CDR3 nucleotides are TGTGCCAGCAGTCTCGGACTAGCGGGGGGGCCTGTCCCCTACGAGCAGTACGTC. The rearrangement uses TRBV7-9 and TRBJ2-7; 15 positions agree with TRBD2. The CDR3 totals 18 residues. Per germline, CDR1 SEHNR and CDR2 FQNEAQ (reference sequence). V shed 6 bases, J shed 2 bases, and the junction held 11 bases outside the gene matches.

V and J are TRBV4-1 and TRBJ1-2; 11 bases are shared with TRBD1. Germline V CDR1 and CDR2: MGHRA, YSYEKL. The CDR3 sequence is 19 residues long. V trimming: 4 bases; J trimming: 3 bases; junction bases outside the gene matches: 16. This CDR3 is CASSRETGQGGERDYGYTF. For the CDR3, the DNA is TGCGCCAGCAGCCGCGAGACGGGACAGGGGGGAGAGCGGGACTATGGCTACACCTTC.

The genes are TRBV5-4 and TRBJ2-6, with D unclear. The germline CDR1 and CDR2 sequences are SGHNT and YYREEE (reference sequence). CDR3 length equals 14 residues. Deletions cut 2 bases from V and 3 bases from J, with 6 bases between. The CDR3 loop is CASSFSRGANVLTF. The CDR3 DNA reads as TGTGCCAGCAGCTTTAGTCGTGGGGCCAACGTCCTGACTTTC.

This sequence joins TRBV7-8 and TRBJ1-1; 11 bases are a match to TRBD1. CDR1 and CDR2 (germline): SGHVS, FQNEAQ. The junction had 6 bases not matched to a gene; V was cut back by 5 bases and J by 1 base. This CDR3 contains 16 residues. The CDR3 bases are TGTGCCAGCAGCCCCGGACAGGGGGCGACGAACACTGAAGCTTTCTTT. Its protein product is CASSPGQGATNTEAFF.

CDR3 nucleotide sequence: TGTGCCAGCAGTTCGGCCTACGAGCAGTACTTC. Encoded protein: CASSSAYEQYF. The V call is TRBV25-1, the J call TRBJ2-7; D gene ambiguous. Germline lookup yields CDR1 MGHDK and CDR2 SYGVNS. Trimming removed 5 bases at V and 2 bases at J, with 4 bases between. CDR3 length: 11 amino acids.

In DNA, the CDR3 is TGTGCCGCAGCACACGGGACAGGATACGAGCAGTACTTC. Protein product: CAAAHGTGYEQYF. The rearrangement links TRBV10-3 to TRBJ2-7; 8 nucleotides match TRBD1. The CDR3 covers 13 residues. J gave up 4 bases and V 11 bases, and 10 bases lay outside the gene matches. The germline V gene encodes CDR1 ENHRY and CDR2 SYGVKD.

CDR3 region: CASSLTGSGTEAFF. In DNA form, the CDR3 reads TGTGCCAGCAGCTTAACAGGTTCAGGAACTGAAGCTTTCTTT. The chain has TRBV7-9 and TRBJ1-1, with a possible D match to TRBD1 (5 bases). Trimming took 2 bases from V and 5 from J, leaving 12 bases between them. Germline CDR1 SEHNR, CDR2 FQNEAQ (reference sequence). CDR3 length: 14 residues.

A remark on this clone: Different DNA sequences within this sample yield the same CDR3. V gene TRBV2 combines with J gene TRBJ2-1, with TRBD2 matching over 12 bases. J lost 4 bases, V lost 6 bases, and 1 base had no gene match. Germline assignment: CDR1 SNHLY and CDR2 FYNNEI. This CDR3 comprises 14 residues. CDR3 sequence reads: CASRTSGGYNEQFF. The CDR3 DNA sequence: TGTGCCAGCAGAACTAGCGGGGGGTACAATGAGCAGTTCTTC.

The V gene is TRBV9, the J gene TRBJ1-1; 7 bases map to TRBD1. This CDR3 contains 12 residues. V gave up 4 bases and J gave up 6 bases; unmatched junction bases: 3. Germline assignment: CDR1 SGDLS and CDR2 YYNGEE. The CDR3 loop is CASSPGTAEAFF. In DNA, the CDR3 is TGTGCCAGCAGCCCCGGGACAGCTGAAGCTTTCTTT.

The rearrangement links TRBV10-3 to TRBJ2-1; no clear D gene. Trimming took 8 bases from V and 0 from J, leaving 14 bases between them. Germline values: CDR1 ENHRY, CDR2 SYGVKD. CDR3 length: 15 amino acids. CDR3 nucleotides: TGTGCCATCGGTACGAGGTCTAGCTCCTACAATGAGCAGTTCTTC. This encodes CAIGTRSSSYNEQFF.

As for this clone: Germline and junction disagree at one end, which may indicate a read error. The chain joins TRBV5-6 to TRBJ1-1; D not resolved. Per germline, CDR1 SGHDT and CDR2 YYEEEE. The CDR3 length is 13 residues. The CDR3 coding sequence is TGTGCCAGCAGCTTCGAAAGTGACACGGAAGCTTTCTTT. This encodes CASSFESDTEAFF.

This clone occurred a few times. The rearrangement links TRBV28 to TRBJ1-6; D is ambiguous. The germline V gene has CDR1 MDHEN and CDR2 SYDVKM. This CDR3 has 12 residues. V lost 6 bases and J lost 10, with 10 bases in between. The DNA of the CDR3 is TGTGCCAGCAGGGAGGGCGGCTCACCCCTCCACTTT. Translating it yields CASREGGSPLHF.

The V and J genes are TRBV7-9 and TRBJ1-1, with a tentative D call TRBD1 (6 bases). The CDR3 loop spans 13 amino acids. Germline CDR1 reads SEHNR; CDR2 reads FQNEAQ (reference sequence). V shed 6 bases and J shed 3 bases, with 11 bases lying between them. CDR3 DNA: TGTGCCAGCAGTCTACAGGGTGACACTGAAGCTTTCTTT. Protein: CASSLQGDTEAFF.

The CDR3 region has the DNA TGTGCCAGCAGTTTTTTAGTCCTAGCGGGGTCGAGCACAGATACGCAGTATTTT. It is translated as CASSFLVLAGSSTDTQYF. The chain combines TRBV27 with TRBJ2-3; 9 bases are shared with TRBD2. J gave up 0 bases and V 3 bases, and 10 bases lay outside the gene matches. This CDR3 has 18 residues. Germline V gene lookup returns CDR1 MNHEY and CDR2 SMNVEV (reference sequence).